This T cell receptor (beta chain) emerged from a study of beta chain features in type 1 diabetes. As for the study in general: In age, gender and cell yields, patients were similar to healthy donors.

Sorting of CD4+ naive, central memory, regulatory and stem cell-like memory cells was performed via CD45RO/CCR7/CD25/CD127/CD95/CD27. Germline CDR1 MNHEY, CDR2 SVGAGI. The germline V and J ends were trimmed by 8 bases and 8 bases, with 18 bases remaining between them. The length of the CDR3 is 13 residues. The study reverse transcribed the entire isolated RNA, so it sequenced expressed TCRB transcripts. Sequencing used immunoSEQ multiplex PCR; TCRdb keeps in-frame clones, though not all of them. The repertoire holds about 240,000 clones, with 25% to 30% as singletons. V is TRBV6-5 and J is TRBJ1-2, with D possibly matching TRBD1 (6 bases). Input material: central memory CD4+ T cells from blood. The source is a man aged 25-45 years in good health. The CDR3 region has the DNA TGTGCCAGCCGATTACAGGGTTCAAGAGGCTACACCTTC. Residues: CASRLQGSRGYTF.